The 20 T cell receptor beta chains in this list originate from one sample, sequenced in a study of T cells after yellow fever vaccination. TCRdb independently ran MiXCR on the 5' RACE reads; one entry per CDR3 protein. This table has around 230,000 distinct CDR3 sequences, 6.5% to 7.5% appearing once. The input for sequencing was CD4+ T cells sorted from PBMCs, taken on the day of the yellow fever booster vaccination. These receptors all stem from a young man who received the YFV17D yellow fever vaccine.

This clonotype appeared a few times. The chain is built from TRBV30 and TRBJ2-1; possible D gene TRBD2, 6 bases. Germline CDR1 reads GTSNPN; CDR2 reads SVGIG (reference sequence). CDR3 length equals 13 residues. V was pared by 0 bases and J by 10 bases, with 13 bases between. The CDR3: CAWSVQSGPEQFF. The CDR3 region has the DNA TGTGCCTGGAGTGTACAAAGCGGGCCAGAGCAGTTCTTC.

The rearrangement links TRBV7-2 to TRBJ2-7; a possible D gene is TRBD2 (6 bases). CDR3 length: 15 residues. CDR1 and CDR2 from the germline V gene are SGHTA and FQGNSA. The V and J ends lost 2 bases and 7 bases respectively, with 18 bases between them. CDR3 residues: CASSLPGTSSWEQYF. CDR3 nucleotides: TGTGCCAGCAGCTTACCCGGGACTTCCTCCTGGGAGCAGTACTTC.

This clonotype was recorded a few times. V is TRBV7-2 and J is TRBJ2-4; D is tentatively TRBD1 or TRBD2 (5 bases each). The CDR3 is 13 residues long. CDR1 SGHTA and CDR2 FQGNSA come from the germline V gene. Trimming took 7 bases from V and 8 from J, leaving 15 bases between them. CDR3 amino acids: CASTPEGYDIQYF. Here the CDR3 DNA reads TGTGCCAGCACCCCTGAGGGGTACGACATTCAGTACTTC.

This clonotype was seen at least ten times. The chain recombines TRBV7-9 with TRBJ2-1; D is tentatively TRBD1 or TRBD2 (5 bases each). V was shortened by 1 base and J by 6 bases, with 7 bases between the two germline ends. Germline loops: CDR1 SEHNR, CDR2 FQNEAQ (reference sequence). This CDR3 is 13 amino acids long. The CDR3 sequence: CASSLGGSNEQFF. CDR3 sequence (DNA): TGTGCCAGCAGCTTAGGGGGGTCCAATGAGCAGTTCTTC.

The chain recombines TRBV14 with TRBJ2-1; 12 nucleotides line up with TRBD2. V gave up 4 bases and J gave up 2 bases; unmatched junction bases: 3. The CDR3 spans 16 residues. CDR1 SGHDN and CDR2 FVKESK come from the germline V gene. The CDR3 DNA follows: TGTGCCAGCAGCCGGGGACTAGCGGGCCCCTACAATGAGCAGTTCTTC. It codes for CASSRGLAGPYNEQFF.

This clonotype was counted only a few times. The chain links TRBV20-1 to TRBJ2-1; TRBD2 agrees at 11 bases. CDR1 is DFQATT and CDR2 is SNEGSKA in the germline V gene (reference sequence). V lost 3 bases and J lost 0; bases outside the gene matches: 1. The CDR3 spans 15 residues. The CDR3 region is CSARTSGTSYNEQFF. The DNA for the CDR3 is TGCAGTGCTAGGACTAGCGGGACCTCCTACAATGAGCAGTTCTTC.

The V and J genes are TRBV6-5 and TRBJ1-2; no definite D call. The CDR3 is made up of 14 amino acids. CDR1 MNHEY and CDR2 SVGAGI come from the germline V gene. Trimming left V 4 bases short and J 3 bases short, with 12 bases between. The CDR3 protein is CASSLVYNDYGYTF. CDR3 sequence (DNA): TGTGCCAGCAGTTTGGTGTACAACGACTATGGCTACACCTTC.

This clonotype has a handful of counts. The V gene is TRBV4-3, the J gene TRBJ2-3; the D gene is possibly TRBD2 (5 bases). Trimming took 0 bases from V and 1 from J, leaving 8 bases between them. The CDR3 runs 15 residues. Germline values: CDR1 LGHNA, CDR2 YSLEER. This chain's CDR3 is CASSQDFGGTDTQYF. The DNA of the CDR3 is TGCGCCAGCAGCCAAGACTTCGGGGGCACAGATACGCAGTATTTT.

This clonotype has only a few counts. The V call is TRBV20-1, the J call TRBJ1-4; unclear D gene. The V end was cut by 4 bases, the J end by 8 bases, with 17 bases between. Germline V lookup: CDR1 DFQATT, CDR2 SNEGSKA (reference sequence). This CDR3 is built from 14 residues. The CDR3 DNA is TGCAGTGCTACCCGACTCAGCCGGCCAGAAAAACTGTTTTTT. Protein product: CSATRLSRPEKLFF.

This clonotype was seen many times. The chain has TRBV7-6 and TRBJ2-5; D not certain. Germline values: CDR1 SGHVS, CDR2 FNYEAQ. Between the trimmed V and J ends, which lost 1 base and 5 bases, there was a span of 11 bases. CDR3 length: 14 residues. In nucleotides, the CDR3 is TGTGCCAGCAGCTTAGATCCGGTGCTGGAGACCCAGTACTTC. It specifies CASSLDPVLETQYF.

This clonotype was seen ten or more times. CDR3 in DNA: TGTGCCAGCAGCTTGAGCCTAGCGGGGACAGATACGCAGTATTTT. Its translation is CASSLSLAGTDTQYF. The gene calls are TRBV5-4 and TRBJ2-3, with 9 bases that match TRBD2. Germline values: CDR1 SGHNT, CDR2 YYREEE (reference sequence). The CDR3 consists of 15 residues. V trimming: 1 base; J trimming: 3 bases; junction bases outside the gene matches: 3.

This clonotype was observed a few times. The J gene is TRBJ2-7, the V gene TRBV4-3; D is unclear. Trimming cost V 6 bases and J 6 bases, with 18 bases left between them. CDR1 and CDR2 from the germline V gene are LGHNA and YSLEER. The CDR3 has 14 residues. CDR3 residues: CASSRLYPPPEQYF. CDR3 DNA: TGCGCCAGCAGTCGGCTATACCCTCCTCCCGAGCAGTACTTC.

The chain joins TRBV25-1 to TRBJ2-1; D is undetermined. Germline V CDR1 and CDR2: MGHDK, SYGVNS. Trimming shortened V by 5 bases and J by 0 bases, and 14 bases separated the two germline ends. This CDR3 spans 16 amino acids. The CDR3 DNA follows: TGTGCCAGCAGTAAAAAAACACTTTCCTCCTACAATGAGCAGTTCTTC. It translates to CASSKKTLSSYNEQFF.

This chain uses TRBV24-1 with TRBJ2-3, with 7 positions matching TRBD2. Per germline, CDR1 KGHDR and CDR2 SFDVKD. J lost 5 bases, V lost 2 bases, and 9 bases had no gene match. The CDR3 contains 16 residues. The CDR3 sequence is CATSDSAASGRDTQYF. CDR3 DNA sequence: TGTGCCACCAGTGATTCGGCGGCTAGCGGCAGAGATACGCAGTATTTT.

This clonotype appeared many times. The J gene is TRBJ2-7, the V gene TRBV27; 7 bases are a match to TRBD1. The V gene's germline CDR1 is MNHEY and CDR2 SMNVEV (reference sequence). J was trimmed by 3 bases and V by 6 bases; bases with no gene match: 14. The CDR3 is made up of 16 amino acids. The CDR3 DNA follows: TGTGCCAGCAGCATGACCCCCGGGACAGCAAACTACGAGCAGTACTTC. Protein sequence: CASSMTPGTANYEQYF.

This clonotype was found a few times. J is TRBJ2-1 and V is TRBV11-3, with 13 bases aligning to TRBD2. V shed 1 base, J shed 7 bases, and the junction held 13 bases outside the gene matches. The CDR3 consists of 19 residues. Germline CDR1 reads SGHNT; CDR2 reads YENEEA. The CDR3, as DNA: TGTGCCAGCAGCTTAGTGGTGGGTACGACTAGCGGGAGGTCTAATGAGCAGTTCTTC. Protein: CASSLVVGTTSGRSNEQFF.

This clonotype was detected ten times or more. This chain uses TRBV21-1 with TRBJ2-2. TRBV21-1 corresponds to a pseudogene. The CDR3 has 11 amino acids. This chain's CDR3 is CARDNTGELFF. CDR3 in DNA: TGTGCCAGGGACAACACCGGGGAGCTGTTTTTT.

This chain uses TRBV5-8 with TRBJ2-5; maybe TRBD2 (5 bases). The germline V gene encodes CDR1 SGHTS and CDR2 YDEGEE. With 0 bases removed from V and 5 bases from J, the gap between germline ends came to 14 bases. The length of the CDR3 is 15 residues. CDR3 bases: TGTGCCAGCAGCTTGGGCGGTTCCCCGGGGGAGACCCAGTACTTC. It encodes CASSLGGSPGETQYF.

In regard to this clonotype: It may be a read error: a sequence one base away is much more abundant. V gene TRBV12-3 or TRBV12-4 combines with J gene TRBJ2-7, with TRBD1 as a possible D gene (5 bases). There are 14 residues in the CDR3. The ends were cut back, 8 bases at V and 3 bases at J, with 17 bases in the middle. CDR3 nucleotides: TGTGCCAGCCGCTGGGTAGGGGTAGACTACGAGCAGTACTTC. The encoded protein is CASRWVGVDYEQYF.

This rearrangement joins TRBV11-1 to TRBJ2-3, with 12 positions matching TRBD2. The V segment lost 3 bases and the J segment 1 base; nucleotides outside the gene matches: 11. CDR3 length equals 19 residues. CDR1 and CDR2 from the germline V gene are SGHAT and FQDESV (reference sequence). Here the CDR3 reads CASSLTSGSSLTGTDTQYF. In nucleotides, the CDR3 is TGTGCCAGCAGCTTGACTAGCGGGAGTTCTCTTACTGGCACAGATACGCAGTATTTT.